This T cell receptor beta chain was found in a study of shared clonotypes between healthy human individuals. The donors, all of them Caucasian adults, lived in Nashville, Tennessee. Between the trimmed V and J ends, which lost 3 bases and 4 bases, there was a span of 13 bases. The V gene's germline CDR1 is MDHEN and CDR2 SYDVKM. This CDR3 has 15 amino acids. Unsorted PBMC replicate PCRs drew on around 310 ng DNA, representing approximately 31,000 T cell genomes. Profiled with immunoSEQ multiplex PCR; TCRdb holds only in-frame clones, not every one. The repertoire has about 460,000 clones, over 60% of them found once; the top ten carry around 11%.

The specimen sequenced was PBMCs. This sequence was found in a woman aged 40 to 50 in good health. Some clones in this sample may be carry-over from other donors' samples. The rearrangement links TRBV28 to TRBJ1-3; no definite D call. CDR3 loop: CASSLGRVSGNTIYF. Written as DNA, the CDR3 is TGTGCCAGCAGTTTGGGAAGGGTTTCCGGAAACACCATATATTTT.